This is a list of T cell receptor beta chains from one sample in a study of blood T cell repertoires in COVID-19. Produced via immunoSEQ multiplex PCR; TCRdb's table is partial and in-frame only. The table shows 70,000 or so clones, with 70% to 80% occurring only once. Sequenced material: peripheral blood. The receptor set was obtained from a human donor in a cohort sampled during active COVID-19. Both conserved end residues are part of each CDR3. D genes are given only for firm matches. Expanded clones are given a class, and other clones once, few, many or no size at all.

>14|TRBJ2-7|NA|TRBV19|TRBD1
CASSIRTGSYEQYF
TGTGCCAGTAGTATCCGGACAGGGAGCTACGAGCAGTACTTC
>14|TRBJ1-6|NA|TRBV10-3|NA
CAISGHGDGSPLHF
TGTGCCATCAGTGGTCACGGAGACGGTTCACCCCTCCACTTT
>15|TRBJ2-7|few|TRBV27|TRBD1
CASSPRQGSSYEQYF
TGTGCCAGCAGTCCACGACAGGGGAGCTCCTACGAGCAGTACTTC
>13|TRBJ1-1|NA|TRBV19|NA
CASSIERGTEAFF
TGTGCCAGTAGTATTGAGAGGGGGACTGAAGCTTTCTTT
>17|TRBJ2-3|NA|TRBV15|TRBD2
CATSRDRGGRGADTQYF
TGTGCCACCAGCAGAGATCGGGGCGGGAGAGGGGCAGATACGCAGTATTTT
>16|TRBJ1-3|NA|TRBV7-7|NA
CASSLEAPGAGNTIYF
TGTGCTAGCAGCTTAGAGGCCCCGGGTGCTGGAAACACCATATATTTT
>16|TRBJ2-1|few|TRBV3-1/TRBV3-2|NA
CASSQEPGLTNNEQFF
TGTGCCAGCAGCCAAGAACCGGGACTGACTAACAATGAGCAGTTCTTC
>16|TRBJ1-1|NA|TRBV7-9|TRBD1
CASSLGTGGFNTEAFF
TGTGCCAGCAGCCTTGGGACAGGGGGCTTCAACACTGAAGCTTTCTTT
>10|TRBJ2-7|few|TRBV29-1|NA
CSVYHYEQYF
TGCAGCGTCTACCACTACGAGCAGTACTTC
>16|TRBJ1-3|NA|TRBV16|NA
CASSQSAVSGGNTIYF
TGTGCCAGCAGCCAATCGGCGGTCTCTGGTGGAAACACCATATATTTT
>17|TRBJ1-1|NA|TRBV11-2|NA
CASSRGAAAKPNTEAFF
TGTGCCAGCAGCCGCGGGGCGGCAGCAAAACCGAACACTGAAGCTTTCTTT
>14|TRBJ1-6|NA|TRBV10-2|NA
CASSDWQGGSPLHF
TGCGCCAGCAGTGACTGGCAGGGAGGTTCACCCCTCCACTTT
>15|TRBJ1-1|NA|TRBV7-8|NA
CASRVRGAMVTEAFF
TGTGCCAGCAGGGTACGGGGGGCCATGGTCACTGAAGCTTTCTTT
>15|TRBJ2-3|NA|TRBV5-4|TRBD1
CASSLDRGLTDTQYF
TGTGCCAGCAGCTTAGACAGGGGGCTGACAGATACGCAGTATTTT
>13|TRBJ2-3|NA|TRBV4-2|TRBD2
CASSQEGGSTQYF
TGTGCCAGCAGCCAAGAGGGAGGGAGTACGCAGTATTTT
>16|TRBJ2-1|NA|TRBV5-4|NA
CASSIYYGSSYNEQFF
TGTGCCAGCAGCATCTATTACGGGAGTTCCTACAATGAGCAGTTCTTC
>15|TRBJ2-1|NA|TRBV10-2|NA
CASSEGSVSYNEQFF
TGCGCCAGCAGTGAGGGCAGCGTCTCCTACAATGAGCAGTTCTTC
>14|TRBJ1-1|NA|TRBV5-5|NA
CASSLANTNTEAFF
TGTGCCAGCAGCTTGGCCAACACGAACACTGAAGCTTTCTTT
>15|TRBJ2-7|NA|TRBV30|TRBD1
CAWSVPGQGKYEQYF
TGTGCCTGGAGTGTACCAGGACAGGGAAAGTACGAGCAGTACTTC
>13|TRBJ2-7|NA|TRBV18|NA
CASSPTVSYEQYF
TGTGCCAGCTCACCGACAGTCTCCTACGAGCAGTACTTC
>13|TRBJ2-7|few|TRBV18|NA
CASSPAPDGEQYF
TGTGCCAGCTCACCGGCCCCTGATGGCGAGCAGTACTTC
>16|TRBJ2-2|NA|TRBV6-6|NA
CASSTPLRSNTGELFF
TGTGCCAGCAGTACACCCCTGCGGAGCAACACCGGGGAGCTGTTTTTT
>16|TRBJ1-1|NA|TRBV4-1|TRBD1
CASSPQGQAVNTEAFF
TGCGCCAGCAGCCCACAGGGACAGGCCGTAAACACTGAAGCTTTCTTT
>18|TRBJ1-4|NA|TRBV6-1|TRBD1
CASSELGQGFRFDEKLFF
TGTGCCAGCAGTGAATTGGGACAGGGGTTCCGTTTTGATGAAAAACTGTTTTTT
>14|TRBJ2-3|NA|TRBV5-1|TRBD2
CASKTSGNTDTQYF
TGCGCCAGCAAGACTAGCGGTAACACAGATACGCAGTATTTT
>16|TRBJ2-2|NA|TRBV2|NA
CASSVGQGIGTGELFF
TGTGCCAGCAGTGTAGGTCAGGGGATCGGCACCGGGGAGCTGTTTTTT
>14|TRBJ2-7|NA|TRBV6-6|NA
CASRQTEPPYEQYF
TGTGCCAGCAGGCAGACTGAACCTCCCTACGAGCAGTACTTC
>14|TRBJ1-2|NA|TRBV25-1|TRBD1
CASTPSDRAYGYTF
TGTGCCAGCACCCCCTCGGACAGGGCCTATGGCTACACCTTC
>12|TRBJ1-2|NA|TRBV29-1|NA
CSSSRLGYGYTF
TGCAGCTCATCCAGGCTGGGTTACGGCTACACCTTC
>15|TRBJ2-1|NA|TRBV6-5|NA
CASSYRGLVLNEQFF
TGTGCCAGCAGTTACCGTGGTCTAGTCTTAAATGAGCAGTTCTTC
>14|TRBJ2-7|NA|TRBV3-1/TRBV3-2|TRBD2
CASSPPSGSYEQYF
TGTGCCAGCAGCCCACCCAGCGGGAGTTACGAGCAGTACTTC
>13|TRBJ1-2|few|TRBV10-1|TRBD1
CASSGGQSYGYTF
TGCGCCAGCAGCGGGGGACAGAGCTATGGCTACACCTTC
>12|TRBJ2-1|NA|TRBV6-5|NA
CASSSLINEQFF
TGTGCCAGCAGTTCCCTTATCAATGAGCAGTTCTTC
>16|TRBJ2-5|few|TRBV19|TRBD2
CASSVIAGGNQETQYF
TGTGCCAGTAGTGTCATAGCGGGAGGTAACCAAGAGACCCAGTACTTC
>14|TRBJ1-5|NA|TRBV6-2/TRBV6-3|NA
CASSSQSGGWPQHF
TGTGCCAGCAGTTCCCAATCGGGGGGGTGGCCCCAGCATTTT
>15|TRBJ2-7|NA|TRBV7-2|TRBD2
CASSARRLASYEQYF
TGTGCCAGCAGCGCCCGCCGACTAGCGAGCTACGAGCAGTACTTC
>16|TRBJ2-7|many|TRBV4-1|TRBD1
CASSHSGQAVAYEQYF
TGCGCCAGCAGCCACTCTGGACAGGCTGTTGCCTACGAGCAGTACTTC
>14|TRBJ2-7|NA|TRBV30|TRBD2
CAWNYEGGPHEQYF
TGTGCCTGGAACTACGAGGGAGGGCCCCACGAGCAGTACTTC
>14|TRBJ2-2|NA|TRBV19|NA
CASSMRQNTGELFF
TGTGCCAGTAGTATGAGGCAGAACACCGGGGAGCTGTTTTTT
>15|TRBJ1-6|NA|TRBV2|TRBD1
CASSEMTGYNSPLHF
TGTGCCAGCAGTGAAATGACAGGGTATAATTCACCCCTCCACTTT
>13|TRBJ2-7|NA|TRBV10-1|NA
CASSDQGRYEQYF
TGCGCCAGCAGTGACCAGGGTCGGTACGAGCAGTACTTC
>11|TRBJ2-2|NA|TRBV20-1|NA
CSASRGGELFF
TGCAGTGCTTCACGAGGCGGGGAGCTGTTTTTT
>15|TRBJ2-5|NA|TRBV4-1|NA
CASSQEVSREETQYF
TGCGCCAGCAGCCAAGAAGTATCTAGAGAAGAGACCCAGTACTTC
>14|TRBJ1-2|NA|TRBV19|TRBD1
CASLGTAWDYGYTF
TGTGCCAGTCTTGGGACAGCTTGGGACTATGGCTACACCTTC
>14|TRBJ1-2|few|TRBV28|TRBD1
CASSFDRGPYGYTF
TGTGCCAGCAGTTTTGACAGGGGGCCCTATGGCTACACCTTC
>14|TRBJ1-4|NA|TRBV7-9|TRBD1
CASSLATGDEKLFF
TGTGCCAGCAGCTTGGCCACAGGGGACGAAAAACTGTTTTTT
>12|TRBJ1-3|few|TRBV29-1|TRBD1
CSVGQYGNTIYF
TGCAGCGTGGGACAGTATGGAAACACCATATATTTT
>16|TRBJ2-2|NA|TRBV5-1|NA
CASSLTLLGATGELFF
TGCGCCAGCAGCTTGACATTATTAGGGGCTACCGGGGAGCTGTTTTTT
>15|TRBJ1-3|NA|TRBV18|NA
CASSPSSDYGNTIYF
TGTGCCAGCTCACCCAGCTCAGACTATGGAAACACCATATATTTT
>13|TRBJ2-7|NA|TRBV5-6|NA
CASSRQDGYEQYF
TGTGCCAGCAGCCGACAGGACGGCTACGAGCAGTACTTC
>15|TRBJ2-7|NA|TRBV18|TRBD1
CASSPILGQIYEQYF
TGTGCCAGCTCACCTATTTTGGGACAGATCTACGAGCAGTACTTC
>14|TRBJ2-7|NA|TRBV10-3|TRBD2
CAISGTSGSYEQYF
TGTGCCATCTCCGGGACTAGCGGCTCCTACGAGCAGTACTTC
>17|TRBJ2-7|NA|TRBV7-2|TRBD2
CASSTGTSGRFSYEQYF
TGTGCCAGCAGCACCGGGACTAGCGGGAGGTTTTCCTACGAGCAGTACTTC
>14|TRBJ1-5|NA|TRBV18|NA
CASQQGVGNQPQHF
TGTGCCAGTCAACAGGGCGTGGGCAATCAGCCCCAGCATTTT
>15|TRBJ2-7|NA|TRBV3-1/TRBV3-2|TRBD2
CASSLLAGGSYEQYF
TGTGCCAGCAGCCTTCTAGCGGGAGGCTCCTACGAGCAGTACTTC
>12|TRBJ2-7|NA|TRBV12-3/TRBV12-4|NA
CASSFRKYEQYF
TGTGCCAGCAGTTTCAGGAAATACGAGCAGTACTTC
>13|TRBJ2-2|NA|TRBV28|NA
CASSKQLTGELFF
TGTGCCAGCAGTAAACAGCTCACCGGGGAGCTGTTTTTT
>17|TRBJ2-3|NA|TRBV4-3|NA
CASSQEYGGGITDTQYF
TGCGCCAGCAGCCAAGAATACGGCGGGGGCATCACAGATACGCAGTATTTT
>14|TRBJ2-7|NA|TRBV2|TRBD1
CASRIQGAQYEQYF
TGTGCCAGCAGAATCCAGGGGGCACAGTACGAGCAGTACTTC